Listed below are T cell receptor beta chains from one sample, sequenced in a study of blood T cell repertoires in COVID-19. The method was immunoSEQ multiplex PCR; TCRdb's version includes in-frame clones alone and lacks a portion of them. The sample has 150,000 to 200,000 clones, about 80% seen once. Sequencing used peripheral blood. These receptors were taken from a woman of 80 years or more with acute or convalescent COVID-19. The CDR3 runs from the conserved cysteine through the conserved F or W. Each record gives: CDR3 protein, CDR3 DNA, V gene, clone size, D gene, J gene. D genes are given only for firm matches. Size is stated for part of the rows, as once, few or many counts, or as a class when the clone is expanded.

CASSQSRGRVYGEKLFF | TGTGCCAGCAGCCAGAGCAGGGGGCGCGTTTATGGTGAAAAACTGTTTTTT | TRBV3-1/TRBV3-2 | NA | TRBD1 | TRBJ1-4
CATRGLAEEVGTDTQYF | TGTGCCACCAGGGGACTAGCGGAGGAAGTCGGCACAGATACGCAGTATTTT | TRBV24-1 | few | TRBD2 | TRBJ2-3
CASIGLLNTEAFF | TGTGCCAGCATTGGACTGTTGAACACTGAAGCTTTCTTT | TRBV6-5 | few | NA | TRBJ1-1
CASSIAVSYEQYF | TGTGCCAGTAGTATAGCCGTTTCCTACGAGCAGTACTTC | TRBV19 | NA | NA | TRBJ2-7
CASSDRDRGSYEQYF | TGTGCCAGCAGCGATCGGGACAGGGGATCCTACGAGCAGTACTTC | TRBV7-9 | NA | TRBD1 | TRBJ2-7
CASSQASGYTQYF | TGTGCCAGCAGCCAGGCTAGCGGATATACGCAGTATTTT | TRBV3-1/TRBV3-2 | NA | TRBD2 | TRBJ2-3
CASRYFRDRESYEQYF | TGTGCCAGCAGGTACTTCCGGGACAGGGAGTCCTACGAGCAGTACTTC | TRBV2 | NA | TRBD1 | TRBJ2-7
CASRGSGIRNEQFF | TGTGCCAGCCGGGGTAGCGGGATAAGGAATGAGCAGTTCTTC | TRBV19 | NA | TRBD2 | TRBJ2-1
CASSPQGSSYNEQFF | TGTGCCAGCAGTCCGCAGGGGAGCTCCTACAATGAGCAGTTCTTC | TRBV2 | NA | NA | TRBJ2-1
CASSGGGPETQYF | TGTGCCAGCAGCGGGGGGGGGCCCGAGACCCAGTACTTC | TRBV2 | NA | TRBD2 | TRBJ2-5
CASSQELSGRAYEQYF | TGTGCCAGCAGCCAAGAACTCAGCGGGAGGGCCTACGAGCAGTACTTC | TRBV3-1/TRBV3-2 | NA | TRBD2 | TRBJ2-7
CASLVWAGEHYGYTF | TGTGCCAGCTTGGTGTGGGCAGGGGAGCACTATGGCTACACCTTC | TRBV6-5 | NA | NA | TRBJ1-2
CASSPTGAQETQYF | TGTGCCAGCTCACCGACAGGGGCCCAAGAGACCCAGTACTTC | TRBV18 | NA | TRBD1 | TRBJ2-5
CASSFEPGGEAFF | TGTGCCAGCAGCTTTGAGCCGGGGGGCGAAGCTTTCTTT | TRBV11-2 | NA | NA | TRBJ1-1
CASSLVVENTQYF | TGTGCCAGCAGTTTAGTGGTGGAGAATACGCAGTATTTT | TRBV27 | NA | NA | TRBJ2-3
CAWSLQFYEQYF | TGTGCCTGGAGTTTACAGTTCTACGAGCAGTACTTC | TRBV30 | NA | NA | TRBJ2-7
CASSLGLAGVRNTGELFF | TGTGCCAGCAGCTTAGGGCTAGCGGGAGTTCGGAACACCGGGGAGCTGTTTTTT | TRBV7-2 | NA | TRBD2 | TRBJ2-2